What follows are 27 T cell receptor beta chains derived from one specimen sequenced in a study of T cell responses to AZD1222 COVID-19 vaccine (dated by TCRdb to the early 2020s). The meaning of the sample's time point label: about 28 days (+/-7) after the second vaccine dose. Library generation was performed with the immunoSEQ multiplex PCR assay. Sourced from immuneACCESS, this table was stored by TCRdb with only in-frame sequences that have V and J called. A share of the clones is absent; for the studies checked, an unresolved V gene accounts for under half, and the remainder has no known explanation. The sample has 75,000 or so clones on record, 85% to 95% of them singletons. The biggest ten clones account for around 26% of the sample. The sample was peripheral blood, taken 28 days after the second AZD1222 dose. Receptor source: an adult who received the AZD1222 COVID-19 vaccine.

This clone was detected only once. This same CDR3 is encoded by further DNA sequences in the sample. The rearrangement uses TRBV9 and TRBJ2-5; D is possibly TRBD1 (7 bases). The CDR3 is 14 residues long. Trimming pared 0 bases from V and 5 bases from J, leaving 11 bases between. The V gene's germline CDR1 is SGDLS and CDR2 YYNGEE. DNA for the CDR3: TGTGCCAGCAGCGTAGGGGCAGGGGGGGAGACCCAGTACTTC. Translating gives CASSVGAGGETQYF.

The DNA of the CDR3 is TGTGCCAGCAGCTCTCTCCTAGCAACCGGGGAGCTGTTTTTT. It is translated as CASSSLLATGELFF. J is TRBJ2-2 and V is TRBV11-1; D might be TRBD2 (5 bases). V was clipped by 4 bases and J by 5 bases, with 11 bases between them. This CDR3 has 14 residues. Germline V lookup: CDR1 SGHAT, CDR2 FQDESV (reference sequence).

The chain has TRBV6-4 and TRBJ1-6, with TRBD1 matching over 11 bases. Germline V lookup: CDR1 MRHNA, CDR2 SNTAGT. The CDR3 spans 20 residues. Trimming removed 5 bases from V and 5 bases from J; junction bases left unmatched: 17. CDR3 region: CASSHLRDRGVRINNSPLHF. CDR3 in DNA: TGTGCCAGCAGTCACCTCCGGGACAGGGGGGTCCGTATCAATAATTCACCCCTCCACTTT.

J is TRBJ2-1 and V is TRBV6-5; D is ambiguous. CDR1 MNHEY and CDR2 SVGAGI come from the germline V gene. This CDR3 has 13 residues. V was clipped by 2 bases and J by 8 bases, with 10 bases between them. DNA of the CDR3: TGTGCCAGCAGTTACCCATACAACGATGAGCAGTTCTTC. It is translated as CASSYPYNDEQFF.

This clone was observed a single time. Other nucleotide sequences from this sample produce the same CDR3. The chain uses TRBV5-1 and TRBJ1-5; D unresolved. The V and J ends lost 0 bases and 0 bases respectively, with 7 bases between them. The V gene's germline CDR1 is SGHRS and CDR2 YFSETQ. The CDR3 extends over 15 amino acids. The CDR3 nucleotides read TGCGCCAGCAGCTTGGAGGGTTATAGCAATCAGCCCCAGCATTTT. It specifies CASSLEGYSNQPQHF.

The CDR3 DNA reads TGTGCCAGCAGCGTAGCTCCGACCGGGACCTCCACAGATACGCAGTATTTT. This sequence encodes CASSVAPTGTSTDTQYF. The chain combines TRBV9 with TRBJ2-3; the D gene could be TRBD1 or TRBD2 (5 bases each). The V and J ends lost 0 bases and 2 bases respectively, with 16 bases between them. The V gene's germline CDR1 is SGDLS and CDR2 YYNGEE. CDR3 length equals 17 residues.

The rearrangement links TRBV14 to TRBJ1-2, with a tentative D call TRBD1 (5 bases). The V gene lost 0 bases and the J gene lost 8 bases, with 7 bases spanning the gap. Germline loops: CDR1 SGHDN, CDR2 FVKESK. CDR3 length equals 12 residues. The CDR3 is CASSQEGVGYTF. Here the CDR3 DNA reads TGTGCCAGCAGCCAAGAAGGGGTCGGCTACACCTTC.

The chain employs TRBV19 and TRBJ2-3; 7 positions match TRBD2. After removal of 6 bases from V and 0 bases from J, the junction contained 0 bases not matched to a gene. This CDR3 region has 13 residues. Per the germline V gene, CDR1 is LNHDA and CDR2 is SQIVND (reference sequence). CDR3 in DNA: TGTGCCAGTAGGGGAGGGAGCACAGATACGCAGTATTTT. Protein sequence: CASRGGSTDTQYF.

The genes are TRBV9 and TRBJ2-2; the match to TRBD2 covers 10 bases. CDR1 is SGDLS and CDR2 is YYNGEE in the germline V gene. The junction had 4 bases not matched to a gene; V was cut back by 6 bases and J by 8 bases. CDR3 size: 13 residues. The CDR3 sequence is CASNSGRVGELFF. For the CDR3, the DNA is TGTGCCAGCAACAGCGGGAGGGTGGGGGAGCTGTTTTTT.

This chain connects TRBV7-9 to TRBJ1-2; unclear D gene. Between the trimmed V and J ends, which lost 1 base and 7 bases, there was a span of 7 bases. Germline CDR1 SEHNR, CDR2 FQNEAQ (reference sequence). The CDR3 is 12 amino acids. CDR3 loop: CASSLGASGYTF. The CDR3 nucleotides are TGTGCCAGCAGCTTAGGGGCGAGTGGCTACACCTTC.

J is TRBJ2-2 and V is TRBV24-1, with TRBD2 matching over 15 bases. The CDR3 is 18 residues long. Germline CDR1 and CDR2: KGHDR and SFDVKD. V was pared by 3 bases and J by 4 bases, with 5 bases of the junction left unmatched. In nucleotides, the CDR3 is TGTGCCACCAGTGATCCGGGACTAGCGGGAGGAGCCACCGGGGAGCTGTTTTTT. This gives the protein CATSDPGLAGGATGELFF.

This chain connects TRBV6-1 to TRBJ2-7, with 7 bases identical to TRBD2. Trimming removed 2 bases from V and 4 bases from J; junction bases left unmatched: 5. Per the germline V gene, CDR1 is MNHNS and CDR2 is SASEGT. This CDR3 has 14 amino acids. CDR3 loop: CASSEHVGGYEQYF. CDR3 in DNA: TGTGCCAGCAGTGAACATGTGGGGGGGTACGAGCAGTACTTC.

This clone has just one count. This rearrangement joins TRBV14 to TRBJ2-3; TRBD1 is a possible D gene (7 bases). CDR3 length: 17 amino acids. V lost 4 bases, J lost 4 bases, and 21 bases lay in between. Germline values: CDR1 SGHDN, CDR2 FVKESK. The CDR3 region is CASSPEWPDRDSDTQYF. The CDR3 DNA follows: TGTGCCAGCAGCCCCGAATGGCCAGACAGGGACTCAGATACGCAGTATTTT.

V and J are TRBV28 and TRBJ1-4; 7 bases line up with TRBD1. From germline, CDR1 is MDHEN and CDR2 SYDVKM. V was clipped by 4 bases and J by 5 bases; unmatched bases: 4. This CDR3 has 14 residues. The DNA of the CDR3 is TGTGCCAGCAGTTCCCAGGACAGGAATGAAAAACTGTTTTTT. Translated, it gives CASSSQDRNEKLFF. The whole variable domain, remainder taken from reference TRBV28 and TRBJ1-4, is DVKVTQSSRYLVKRTGEKVFLECVQDMDHENMFWYRQDPGLGLRLIYFSYDVKMKEKGDIPEGYSVSREKKERFSLILESASTNQTSMYLCASSSQDRNEKLFFGSGTQLSVL.

The chain recombines TRBV14 with TRBJ2-1, with D possibly matching TRBD2 (6 bases). This CDR3 comprises 15 residues. V was trimmed by 3 bases and J by 1 base, leaving 10 bases between them. Germline CDR1 is SGHDN and CDR2 is FVKESK. CDR3 nucleotides: TGTGCCAGCAGCCAGGGAGGCACGTCCTACAATGAGCAGTTCTTC. This gives the protein CASSQGGTSYNEQFF.

The chain has TRBV28 and TRBJ2-7; TRBD1 agrees at 9 bases. V was clipped by 4 bases and J by 2 bases; unmatched bases: 9. The length of the CDR3 is 16 residues. CDR1 is MDHEN and CDR2 is SYDVKM in the germline V gene. Here the CDR3 reads CASSSPRTGAPYEQYF. The DNA of the CDR3 is TGTGCCAGCAGTTCGCCCAGGACAGGGGCGCCCTACGAGCAGTACTTC.

The rearrangement uses TRBV5-1 and TRBJ1-4; D is ambiguous. Trimming stripped 4 bases from V and 0 bases from J, with 10 bases between. The germline V gene encodes CDR1 SGHRS and CDR2 YFSETQ. The CDR3 length is 15 residues. As DNA, the CDR3 is TGCGCCAGCAGCACCTCACCCGCAACTAATGAAAAACTGTTTTTT. Its translation: CASSTSPATNEKLFF.

The chain recombines TRBV6-5 with TRBJ1-6; unclear D gene. V lost 6 bases to trimming and J lost 10 bases, with 13 bases between them. The CDR3 consists of 13 residues. From germline, CDR1 is MNHEY and CDR2 SVGAGI. The CDR3 DNA reads TGTGCCAGCAGATCAACCCCAGGCTCACCCCTCCACTTT. Its protein is CASRSTPGSPLHF.

V is TRBV28 and J is TRBJ2-7; D unresolved. Germline values: CDR1 MDHEN, CDR2 SYDVKM. This CDR3 has 12 amino acids. With 7 bases removed from V and 0 bases from J, the gap between germline ends came to 7 bases. The CDR3 spells CASTQSSYEQYF. The CDR3 nucleotides are TGTGCCAGCACCCAAAGCTCCTACGAGCAGTACTTC.

This chain uses TRBV2 with TRBJ2-7; D ambiguous. Germline-derived CDR1 and CDR2 are SNHLY and FYNNEI. CDR3 length: 13 residues. The germline V and J ends were trimmed by 6 bases and 2 bases, with 11 bases remaining between them. For the CDR3, the DNA is TGTGCCAGCAGAGGGCTCGGTACCTACGAGCAGTACTTC. Translated, it gives CASRGLGTYEQYF.

This clone was counted a single time. CDR3 in amino acids: CASSFTRDRVLGANVLTF. Written as DNA, the CDR3 is TGTGCCAGCAGTTTTACCCGGGACAGGGTACTGGGGGCCAACGTCCTGACTTTC. The J gene is TRBJ2-6, the V gene TRBV27, with TRBD1 matching over 9 bases. This CDR3 is built from 18 residues. Unmatched junction bases numbered 10, after V lost 3 bases and J lost 4 bases. From germline, CDR1 is MNHEY and CDR2 SMNVEV (reference sequence).

This rearrangement joins TRBV28 to TRBJ1-5; the D is unclear. The germline gives CDR1 MDHEN, CDR2 SYDVKM. Trimming took 3 bases from V and 5 from J, leaving 5 bases between them. This CDR3 spans 12 amino acids. DNA of the CDR3: TGTGCCAGCAGTTTGTGGCATCAGCCCCAGCATTTT. Translated, it gives CASSLWHQPQHF.

This chain joins TRBV28 and TRBJ2-3; D may correspond to TRBD1 or TRBD2 (5 bases each). Trimming cost V 5 bases and J 1 base, with 16 bases left between them. The CDR3 covers 16 residues. Germline-derived CDR1 and CDR2 are MDHEN and SYDVKM. CDR3: CASSPAFRDGTDTQYF. The DNA for the CDR3 is TGTGCCAGCAGTCCAGCATTCCGGGACGGCACAGATACGCAGTATTTT.

V usage is TRBV5-6 and J usage is TRBJ1-2, with D perhaps TRBD1 (6 bases). V was pared by 2 bases and J by 2 bases, with 10 bases between. The CDR3 has 14 amino acids. Germline loops: CDR1 SGHDT, CDR2 YYEEEE. CDR3 sequence: CASSFGTSNYGYTF. The CDR3, as DNA: TGTGCCAGCAGCTTTGGGACATCCAACTATGGCTACACCTTC.

The V and J genes are TRBV7-9 and TRBJ2-7; the match to TRBD2 covers 8 bases. CDR1 and CDR2 (germline): SEHNR, FQNEAQ (reference sequence). The CDR3 totals 14 residues. With V trimmed by 4 bases and J by 3 bases, 5 bases remained unmatched. The CDR3, as DNA: TGTGCCAGCAGCTCGGGGCGGGAGGACTACGAGCAGTACTTC. Translated: CASSSGREDYEQYF.

V is TRBV19 and J is TRBJ1-5; the D gene is possibly TRBD1 (6 bases). In germline, CDR1 is LNHDA, CDR2 SQIVND (reference sequence). The CDR3 consists of 14 residues. The V end was cut by 4 bases, the J end by 5 bases, with 12 bases between. The CDR3 DNA reads TGTGCCAGTAGTAGGACACAGGGATATCAGCCCCAGCATTTT. Amino acids: CASSRTQGYQPQHF. Full variable domain (missing parts from reference TRBV19 and TRBJ1-5): DGGITQSPKYLFRKEGQNVTLSCEQNLNHDAMYWYRQDPGQGLRLIYYSQIVNDFQKGDIAEGYSVSREKKESFPLTVTSAQKNPTAFYLCASSRTQGYQPQHFGDGTRLSIL.

The chain links TRBV24-1 to TRBJ2-1; D gene uncertain. The CDR3 length is 14 residues. Germline loops: CDR1 KGHDR, CDR2 SFDVKD. With 3 bases removed from V and 8 bases from J, the gap between germline ends came to 13 bases. The CDR3 DNA follows: TGTGCCACCAGTGATCGACGGGTGGCCGATGAGCAGTTCTTC. It yields the protein CATSDRRVADEQFF.